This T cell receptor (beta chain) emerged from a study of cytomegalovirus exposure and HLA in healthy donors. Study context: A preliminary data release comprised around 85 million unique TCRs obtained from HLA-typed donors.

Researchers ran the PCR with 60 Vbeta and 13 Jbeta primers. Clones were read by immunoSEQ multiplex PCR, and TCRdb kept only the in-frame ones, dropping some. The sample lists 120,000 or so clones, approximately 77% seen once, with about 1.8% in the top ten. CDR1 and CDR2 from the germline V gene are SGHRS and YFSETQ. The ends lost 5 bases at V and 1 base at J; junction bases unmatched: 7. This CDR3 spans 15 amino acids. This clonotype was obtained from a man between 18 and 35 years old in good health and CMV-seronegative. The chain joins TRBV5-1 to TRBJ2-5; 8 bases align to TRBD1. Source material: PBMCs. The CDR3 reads CASSPGTGAQETQYF. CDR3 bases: TGCGCCAGCAGTCCCGGGACAGGCGCCCAAGAGACCCAGTACTTC.